The T cell receptor gamma chain described here comes from a study of intestinal T cells in coeliac disease. The length of the CDR3 is 17 residues. Germline values: CDR1 EGSNGY, CDR2 YDSYNSKV. The trim removed 3 bases at V and 6 bases at J, leaving 16 bases unmatched. Turning to this clone: The antigen is not known.

For each case, the template was genomic DNA from ten 5-µm formalin-fixed paraffin-embedded scrolls. Without suspected coeliac disease, controls underwent endoscopy for reflux, dyspepsia or gastritis. Points from the study as a whole: An age-split analysis gave no significant classification. TRG clustering correctly classified most of the roughly 54 biopsies (around 94%). All 22 biopsies were correctly classified by TRD kmer clustering.

The TRG library came from about 200 ng of biopsy DNA amplified with LymphoTrack primers. TCRdb repeated clone calling on the multiplex PCR reads with CATT. The sample has about 500 gamma-chain clones, 45% seen once. V is TRGV2 and J is TRGJP1. The sample comprised a duodenal biopsy. The clonotype was recovered from a human donor who served as a control with a normal duodenal biopsy, not a healthy volunteer. The CDR3 coding sequence is TGTGCCACCTGGGACAGCCGAGGCGTGGCACCTGGTTGGTTCAAGATATTT. This encodes CATWDSRGVAPGWFKIF.